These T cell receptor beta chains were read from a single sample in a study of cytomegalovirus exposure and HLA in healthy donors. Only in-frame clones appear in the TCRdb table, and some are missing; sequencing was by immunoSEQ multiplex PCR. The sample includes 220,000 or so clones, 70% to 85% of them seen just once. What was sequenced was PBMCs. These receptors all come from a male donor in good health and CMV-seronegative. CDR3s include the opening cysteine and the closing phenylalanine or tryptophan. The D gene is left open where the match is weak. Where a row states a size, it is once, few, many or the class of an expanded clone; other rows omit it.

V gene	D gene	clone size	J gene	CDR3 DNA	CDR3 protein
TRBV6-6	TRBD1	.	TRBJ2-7	TGTGCCAGCAGCCCCCGGGACAGGACTTCCTACGAGCAGTACTTC	CASSPRDRTSYEQYF
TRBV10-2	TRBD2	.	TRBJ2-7	TGCGCCAGCAGTGAAGGTAGCGGGGGGGAGCAGTACTTC	CASSEGSGGEQYF
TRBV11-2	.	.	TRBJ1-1	TGTGCCAGCTCCCAGACGGGGAACACTGAAGCTTTCTTT	CASSQTGNTEAFF
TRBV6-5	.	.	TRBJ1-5	TGTGCCAGCAGTTACCAGGAAAATCAGCCCCAGCATTTT	CASSYQENQPQHF
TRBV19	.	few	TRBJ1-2	TGTGCCAGTAGTCGACCCCCGGAGGGGCTCGGCTACACCTTC	CASSRPPEGLGYTF
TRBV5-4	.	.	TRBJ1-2	TGTGCCAGCAGCTTGGATCGGAACTATGGCTACACCTTC	CASSLDRNYGYTF
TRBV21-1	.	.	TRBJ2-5	TGTGCCAGCAGCAAAGCGGGAGACGATAAAGAGACCCAGTACTTC	CASSKAGDDKETQYF
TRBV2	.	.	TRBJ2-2	TGTGCCAGCGGGGCGGGAAGGCGCACCGGGGAGCTGTTTTTT	CASGAGRRTGELFF
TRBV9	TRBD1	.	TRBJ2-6	TGTGCCAGCAGCGTAGCGGGGACAGGGGCGTTCGGGGCCAACGTCCTGACTTTC	CASSVAGTGAFGANVLTF
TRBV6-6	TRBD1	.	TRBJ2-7	TGTGCCAGCAGTTATGCCGACAGGGGGTACGAGCAGTACTTC	CASSYADRGYEQYF
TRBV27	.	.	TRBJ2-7	TGTGCCAGCAGTTTTGGGGACTCCTGGTACTTC	CASSFGDSWYF
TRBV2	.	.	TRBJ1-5	TGTGCCAGCAGCCAAAGACAGGCTAGCAATCAGCCCCAGCATTTT	CASSQRQASNQPQHF
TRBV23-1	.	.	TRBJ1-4	TGCGCCAGCAGTCAATCCCGAAAACTGTTTTTT	CASSQSRKLFF
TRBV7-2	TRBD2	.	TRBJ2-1	TGTGCCAGCAGCTTAGGTGGGAGGGGAGAGCAGTTCTTC	CASSLGGRGEQFF
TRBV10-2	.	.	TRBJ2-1	TGCGCCAGCATGGTTTGGACAGCCAGCTCCTACAATGAGCAGTTCTTC	CASMVWTASSYNEQFF
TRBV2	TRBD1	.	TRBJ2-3	TGTGCCACCGGACAGGGTGTGGCAGATACGCAGTATTTT	CATGQGVADTQYF
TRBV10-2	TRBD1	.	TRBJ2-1	TGCGCCAGCAGTGATGATTGGGACAGGGAAAAAAATGAGCAGTTCTTC	CASSDDWDREKNEQFF
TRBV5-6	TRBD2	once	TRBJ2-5	TGTGCCAGCAGCTTGATTCTAGCGGGAGAAGAGACCCAGTACTTC	CASSLILAGEETQYF
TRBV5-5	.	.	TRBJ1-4	TGTGCCAGCACCTCCGGGAGTCGTAATGAAAAACTGTTTTTT	CASTSGSRNEKLFF
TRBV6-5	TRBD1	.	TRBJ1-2	TGTGCCAGCAGTCCGGGACAGTTAATAAACTATGGCTACACCTTC	CASSPGQLINYGYTF
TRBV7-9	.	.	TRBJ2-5	TGTGCCAGCCTCACGGAGGGAGGAGAGACCCAGTACTTC	CASLTEGGETQYF
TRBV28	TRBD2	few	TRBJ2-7	TGTGCCAGCAGTATAGGGACTAGCGGGAGTTACGAGCAGTACTTC	CASSIGTSGSYEQYF
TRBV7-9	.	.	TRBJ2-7	TGTGCCAGCAGCTTATTCCGGGGTTTCGACGAGCAGTACTTC	CASSLFRGFDEQYF
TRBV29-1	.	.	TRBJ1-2	TGCAGCGTTGAGGGGGGGGCAGCCAACTATGGCTACACCTTC	CSVEGGAANYGYTF
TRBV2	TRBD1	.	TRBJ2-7	TGTGCCAGCCGTTGGGACAGCTACGAGCAGTACTTC	CASRWDSYEQYF
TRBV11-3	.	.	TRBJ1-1	TGTGCCAGCAGCCTGAAGCGCAACACTGAAGCTTTCTTT	CASSLKRNTEAFF
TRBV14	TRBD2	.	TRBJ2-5	TGTGCCAGCAGCCCACTACGGACTAGCGGGAGTAGAGAGACCCAGTACTTC	CASSPLRTSGSRETQYF
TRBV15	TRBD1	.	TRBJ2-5	TGTGCCACCAGCACCCGACAGGGGACCGAGACCCAGTACTTC	CATSTRQGTETQYF
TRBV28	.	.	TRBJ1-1	TGTGCCAGCAGCCTAGGAACGGGCACTGAAGCTTTCTTT	CASSLGTGTEAFF
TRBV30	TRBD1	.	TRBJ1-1	TGTGCCTGGAGGCTGTCCAGGGGGCCCACTGAAGCTTTCTTT	CAWRLSRGPTEAFF
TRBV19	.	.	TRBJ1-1	TGTGCCAGTAGTTTACCGGGAAGGAGGAACACTGAAGCTTTCTTT	CASSLPGRRNTEAFF
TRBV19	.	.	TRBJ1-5	TGTGCCAGTAGTATGGACACGGGTCAGCCCCAGCATTTT	CASSMDTGQPQHF
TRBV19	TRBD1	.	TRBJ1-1	TGTGCCAGTAAAGAGGGGGCAACTGAAGCTTTCTTT	CASKEGATEAFF
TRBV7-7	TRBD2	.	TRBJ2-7	TGTGCCAGCAGCTTAGAGGGGGGGGCTAGCGGGAACTACGAGCAGTACTTC	CASSLEGGASGNYEQYF
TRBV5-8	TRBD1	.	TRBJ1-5	TGTGCCAGCAGCCAGGACAGGACCCCCAATCAGCCCCAGCATTTT	CASSQDRTPNQPQHF
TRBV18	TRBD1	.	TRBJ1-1	TGTGCCAGCTCATCGACAGGGCGGTACACTGAAGCTTTCTTT	CASSSTGRYTEAFF
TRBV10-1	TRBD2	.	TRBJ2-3	TGCGCCAGCAGTGCGCTAGCGGGAGTCACAGATACGCAGTATTTT	CASSALAGVTDTQYF
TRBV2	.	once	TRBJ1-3	TGTGCCAGCAGTGAAATCGGGGGAAAACCTGGAAACACCATATATTTT	CASSEIGGKPGNTIYF
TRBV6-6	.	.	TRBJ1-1	TGTGCCAGCGTCCGTCCCCCTCGTACTGAAGCTTTCTTT	CASVRPPRTEAFF
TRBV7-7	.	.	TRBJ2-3	TGTGCTAGCAGCTTTCGGGGCAGGGGCGCAGATACGCAGTATTTT	CASSFRGRGADTQYF
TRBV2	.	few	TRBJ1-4	TGTGCCAGCAGCCCCCGATCCATCCAGGGCGAAAAACTGTTTTTT	CASSPRSIQGEKLFF
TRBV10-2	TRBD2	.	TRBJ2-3	TGCGCCAGCAGTGCCGCTAGCGGGAGTAGTATAAATACGCAGTATTTT	CASSAASGSSINTQYF
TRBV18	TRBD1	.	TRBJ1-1	TGTGCCAGCTCACCGGGACAGACGAACACTGAAGCTTTCTTT	CASSPGQTNTEAFF
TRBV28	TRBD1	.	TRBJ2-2	TGTGCCAGCAGTTTATTTGGGACAGGGGATCCCGGGGAGCTGTTTTTT	CASSLFGTGDPGELFF